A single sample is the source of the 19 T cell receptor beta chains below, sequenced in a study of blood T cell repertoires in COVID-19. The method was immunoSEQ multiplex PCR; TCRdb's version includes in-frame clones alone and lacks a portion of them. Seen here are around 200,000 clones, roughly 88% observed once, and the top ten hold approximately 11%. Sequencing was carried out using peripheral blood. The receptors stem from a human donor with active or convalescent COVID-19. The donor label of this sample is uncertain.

CDR3 in amino acids: CASSRTGPEQYF. The CDR3 region has the DNA TGTGCCAGCAGCCGGACAGGACCCGAGCAGTACTTC. The chain couples TRBV12-3 or TRBV12-4 to TRBJ2-7; 7 positions match TRBD1. The ends lost 6 bases at V and 6 bases at J; junction bases unmatched: 5. This CDR3 region has 12 residues.

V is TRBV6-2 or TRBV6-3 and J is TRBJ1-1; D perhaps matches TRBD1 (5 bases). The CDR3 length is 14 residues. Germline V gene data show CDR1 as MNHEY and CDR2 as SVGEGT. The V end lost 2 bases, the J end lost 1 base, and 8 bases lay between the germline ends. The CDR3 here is CASSYQGWNTEAFF. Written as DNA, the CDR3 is TGTGCCAGCAGTTACCAGGGATGGAACACTGAAGCTTTCTTT.

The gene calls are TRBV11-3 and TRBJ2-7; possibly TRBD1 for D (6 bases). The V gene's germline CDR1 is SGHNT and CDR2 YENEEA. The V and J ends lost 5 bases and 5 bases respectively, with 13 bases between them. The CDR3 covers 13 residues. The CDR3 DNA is TGTGCCAGCAGCGGTCAGGGGATGAACGAGCAGTACTTC. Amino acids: CASSGQGMNEQYF.

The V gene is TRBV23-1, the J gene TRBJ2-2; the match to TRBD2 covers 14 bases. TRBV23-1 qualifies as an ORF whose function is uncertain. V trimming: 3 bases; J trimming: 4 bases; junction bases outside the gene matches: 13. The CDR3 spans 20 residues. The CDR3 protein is CASSHFGLGLAGEGTGELFF. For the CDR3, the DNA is TGCGCCAGCAGTCATTTCGGCTTGGGACTAGCGGGAGAAGGCACCGGGGAGCTGTTTTTT.

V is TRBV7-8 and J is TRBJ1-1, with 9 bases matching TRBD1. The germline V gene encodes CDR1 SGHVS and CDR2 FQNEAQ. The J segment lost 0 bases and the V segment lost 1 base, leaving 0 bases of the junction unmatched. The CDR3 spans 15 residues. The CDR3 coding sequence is TGTGCCAGCAGCTTAGGGACAGGGGTGAACACTGAAGCTTTCTTT. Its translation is CASSLGTGVNTEAFF.

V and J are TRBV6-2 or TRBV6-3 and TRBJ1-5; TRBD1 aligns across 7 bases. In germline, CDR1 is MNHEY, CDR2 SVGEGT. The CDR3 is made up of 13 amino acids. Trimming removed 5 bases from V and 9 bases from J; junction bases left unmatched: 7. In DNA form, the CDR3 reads TGTGCCAGCAGTGGAGGCAACAGGGGGCCCCAGCATTTT. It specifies CASSGGNRGPQHF.

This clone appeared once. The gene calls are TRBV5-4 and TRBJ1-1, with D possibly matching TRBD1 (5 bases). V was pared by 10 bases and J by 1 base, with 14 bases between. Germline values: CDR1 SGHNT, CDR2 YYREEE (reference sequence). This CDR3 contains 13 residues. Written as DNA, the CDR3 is TGTGCCTCCAAGACAGACCAGAACACTGAAGCTTTCTTT. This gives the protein CASKTDQNTEAFF.

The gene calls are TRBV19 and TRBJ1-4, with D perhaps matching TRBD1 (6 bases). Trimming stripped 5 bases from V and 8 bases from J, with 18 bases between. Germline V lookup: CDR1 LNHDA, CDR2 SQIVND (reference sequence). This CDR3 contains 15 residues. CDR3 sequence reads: CASSAPGVAGEKLFF. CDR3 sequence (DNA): TGTGCCAGTAGTGCCCCAGGGGTCGCCGGCGAAAAACTGTTTTTT.

This CDR3 is CARSLDRACEQYF. In DNA form, the CDR3 reads TGTGCCAGAAGCTTAGACAGGGCTTGCGAGCAGTACTTC. This chain connects TRBV5-3 to TRBJ2-7; 7 bases agree with TRBD1. TRBV5-3 is flagged as an ORF with uncertain function. The CDR3 sequence is 13 residues long. V gave up 2 bases and J gave up 6 bases; unmatched junction bases: 5.

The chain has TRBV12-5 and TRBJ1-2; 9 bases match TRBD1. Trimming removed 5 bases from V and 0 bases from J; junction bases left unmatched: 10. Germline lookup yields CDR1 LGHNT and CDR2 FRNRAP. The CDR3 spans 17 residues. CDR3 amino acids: CASGPFTGTGSNYGYTF. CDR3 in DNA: TGTGCTAGTGGTCCCTTTACCGGGACAGGGTCTAACTATGGCTACACCTTC.

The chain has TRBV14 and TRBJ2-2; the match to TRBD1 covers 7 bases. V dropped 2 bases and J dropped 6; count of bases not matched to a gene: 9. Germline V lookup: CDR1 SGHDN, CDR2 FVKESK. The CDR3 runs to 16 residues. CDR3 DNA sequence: TGTGCCAGCAGCCAATTGGCAGGGGGTCCTGCCGGGGAGCTGTTTTTT. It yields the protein CASSQLAGGPAGELFF.

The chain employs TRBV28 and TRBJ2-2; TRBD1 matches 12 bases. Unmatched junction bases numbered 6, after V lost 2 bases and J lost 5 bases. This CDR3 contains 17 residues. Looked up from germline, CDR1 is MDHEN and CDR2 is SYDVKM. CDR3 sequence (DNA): TGTGCCAGCAGTTTAATGGGACAGGGGGCTCGGACCGGGGAGCTGTTTTTT. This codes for CASSLMGQGARTGELFF.

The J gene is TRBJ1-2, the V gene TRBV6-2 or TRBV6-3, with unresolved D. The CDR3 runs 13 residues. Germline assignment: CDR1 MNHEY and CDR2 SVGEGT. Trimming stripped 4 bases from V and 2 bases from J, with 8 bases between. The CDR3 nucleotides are TGTGCCAGCAGTTTTCGGGGAAACTATGGCTACACCTTC. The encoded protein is CASSFRGNYGYTF.

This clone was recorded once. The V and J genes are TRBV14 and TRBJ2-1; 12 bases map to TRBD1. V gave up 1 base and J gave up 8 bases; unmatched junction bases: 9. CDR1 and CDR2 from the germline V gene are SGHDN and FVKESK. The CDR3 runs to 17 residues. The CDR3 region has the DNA TGTGCCAGCAGCCAAGTATTTTTAGGGACAGGGGGCTATGAGCAGTTCTTC. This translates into CASSQVFLGTGGYEQFF. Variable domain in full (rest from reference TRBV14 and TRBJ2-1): EAGVTQFPSHSVIEKGQTVTLRCDPISGHDNLYWYRRVMGKEIKFLLHFVKESKQDESGMPNNRFLAERTGGTYSTLKVQPAELEDSGVYFCASSQVFLGTGGYEQFFGPGTRLTVL.

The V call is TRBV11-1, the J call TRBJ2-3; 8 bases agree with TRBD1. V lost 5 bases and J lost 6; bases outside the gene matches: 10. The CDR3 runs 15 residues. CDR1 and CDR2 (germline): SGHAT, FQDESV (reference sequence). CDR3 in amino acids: CASSRQGIYLDTQYF. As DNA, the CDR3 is TGTGCCAGCAGCCGACAGGGGATATATTTGGATACGCAGTATTTT.

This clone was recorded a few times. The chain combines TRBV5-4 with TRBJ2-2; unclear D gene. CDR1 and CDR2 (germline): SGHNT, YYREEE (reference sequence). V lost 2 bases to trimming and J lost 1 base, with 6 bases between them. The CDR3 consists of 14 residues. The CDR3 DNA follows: TGTGCCAGCAGCTTCGACAAGAACACCGGGGAGCTGTTTTTT. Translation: CASSFDKNTGELFF.

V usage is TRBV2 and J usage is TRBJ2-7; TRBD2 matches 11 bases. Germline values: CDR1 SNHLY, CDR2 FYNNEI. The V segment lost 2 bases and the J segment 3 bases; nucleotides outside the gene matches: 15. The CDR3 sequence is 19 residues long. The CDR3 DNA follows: TGTGCCAGCAGTGAAAGCCAGGCAAACCCCGGGACTAGCGGCTACGAGCAGTACTTC. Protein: CASSESQANPGTSGYEQYF.

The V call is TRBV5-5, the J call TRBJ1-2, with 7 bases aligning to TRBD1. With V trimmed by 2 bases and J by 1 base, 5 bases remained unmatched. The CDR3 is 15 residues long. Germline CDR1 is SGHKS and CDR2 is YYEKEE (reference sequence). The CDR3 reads CASSLQGSLNYGYTF. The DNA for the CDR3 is TGTGCCAGCAGCTTACAGGGGTCCCTTAACTATGGCTACACCTTC. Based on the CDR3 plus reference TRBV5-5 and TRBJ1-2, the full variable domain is DAGVTQSPTHLIKTRGQQVTLRCSPISGHKSVSWYQQVLGQGPQFIFQYYEKEERGRGNFPDRFSARQFPNYSSELNVNALLLGDSALYLCASSLQGSLNYGYTFGSGTRLTVV.

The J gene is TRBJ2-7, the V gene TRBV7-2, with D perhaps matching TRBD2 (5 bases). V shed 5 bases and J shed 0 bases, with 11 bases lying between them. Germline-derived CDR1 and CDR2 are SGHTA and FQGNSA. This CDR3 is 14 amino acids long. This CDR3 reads CASSASTNSYEQYF. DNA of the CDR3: TGTGCCAGCAGCGCATCGACTAACTCCTACGAGCAGTACTTC.